This record covers a single TCR beta chain. Its antigen is currently unknown. Both iRepertoire HTBI primers and Arm-PCR of CDR3 regions were used to build the TCR beta libraries. TCRdb reprocessed the multiplex PCR reads via MiXCR and lists one record per CDR3 protein. The table records roughly 500,000 distinct CDR3 sequences, approximately 15% of them present only once. This record belongs to a study of regulatory T cells in long-lasting Graves disease. This CDR3 spans 15 amino acids. Germline lookup yields CDR1 MNHNS and CDR2 SASEGT. Germline trimming cut 6 bases from V and 0 bases from J; bases unmatched to any gene: 4. Findings and limits, study-wide: Less diverse TCR repertoires were seen in persistent Graves' patients than in newly diagnosed ones.

The time point denotes: newly diagnosed GD, antithyroid drugs for less than 3 months. Construction of the TCR library relied on RNA isolated from PBMCs. The same specimen was also included in a second study, on T cells in Graves' hyperthyroidism and ophthalmopathy. From that report: No progression to ophthalmopathy during 18 months of follow-up defined stable disease. Uncontrolled infection, other autoimmune disease, pregnancy or lactation barred patients from enrollment.

The TCR sequence derives from a man aged 25-45 years with Graves disease. Sequencing was performed on peripheral blood mononuclear cells (PBMCs), taken at new diagnosis, from a patient treated with antithyroid drugs. The chain carries TRBV6-1 and TRBJ2-2, with 7 nucleotides matching TRBD2. CDR3 amino acids: CASSGLAANTGELFF. As DNA, the CDR3 is TGTGCCAGCAGCGGGCTAGCGGCGAACACCGGGGAGCTGTTTTTT.